The clone carrying this T cell receptor (beta chain) has a handful of counts. No antigen is known for it. These data come from a study of T-cell memory formation after mild COVID-19. Overall study findings and caveats: Among CD4+ contracting clones, most were CM and EM, and CD8+ ones EMRA. What remained unconfirmed was the SARS-CoV-2 specificity of second-wave clones peaking on day 37.

TCR alpha and TCR beta cDNA libraries carrying sample barcodes and UMIs were produced by 5'RACE using constant-segment primers. One entry per CDR3 protein results from TCRdb running MiXCR on the 5' RACE reads. The sample carries about 140,000 distinct CDR3 sequences, 11% to 15% recorded once. The CDR3 is 16 residues long. CDR1 and CDR2 (germline): MNHEY, SVGAGI. Trimming removed 5 bases at V and 1 base at J, with 17 bases between. Sequencing used PBMCs or a T cell subset sorted from them (not recorded which). This receptor was obtained from an adult woman who had mild COVID-19 (a few samples of this study predate the infection). Cell type and time point are not known. The V call is TRBV6-5, the J call TRBJ2-5, with D possibly TRBD2 on 5 matching bases. This CDR3 is CASSTRMEVPQETQYF. The DNA for the CDR3 is TGTGCCAGCAGTACGAGGATGGAGGTCCCCCAAGAGACCCAGTACTTC.